This T cell receptor (beta chain) emerged from a study of T-cell memory formation after mild COVID-19. Study details: Clusters were largely donor specific.

Broader study findings: The finding that pre-infection memory included some responding clones suggested that cross-reactive memory joined. Contracting clones from day 15 to 85 had balanced CD4/CD8; later expanders favoured CD4+. SARS-CoV-2 specificity was not confirmed for second-wave clones peaking on day 37.

MiXCR, run by TCRdb on the 5' RACE reads, gives a single entry per CDR3 protein. Among hundreds of thousands of distinct CDR3 sequences listed, over 15% were seen once. The sample holds many counts of this clonotype. The antigen remains unidentified. The sequencing sample was made of PBMCs or a T cell subset sorted from them (not recorded which). The clonotype comes from an adult woman who had mild COVID-19 (a few samples of this study predate the infection). Cell type and time point are not known.

This CDR3 is CASSRTEYQETQYF. CDR3 bases: TGTGCCAGCAGTCGAACAGAATACCAAGAGACCCAGTACTTC. The chain is built from TRBV12-3 or TRBV12-4 and TRBJ2-5; the D is unclear. Trimming stripped 5 bases from V and 0 bases from J, with 10 bases between. CDR3 length equals 14 residues.